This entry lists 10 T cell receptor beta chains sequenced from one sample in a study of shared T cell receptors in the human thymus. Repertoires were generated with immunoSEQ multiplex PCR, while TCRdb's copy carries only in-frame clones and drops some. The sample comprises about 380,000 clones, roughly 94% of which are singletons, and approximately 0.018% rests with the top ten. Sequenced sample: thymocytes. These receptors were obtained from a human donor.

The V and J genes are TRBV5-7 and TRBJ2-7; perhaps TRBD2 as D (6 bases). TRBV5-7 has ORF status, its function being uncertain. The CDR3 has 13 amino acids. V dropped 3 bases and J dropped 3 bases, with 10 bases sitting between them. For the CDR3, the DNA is TGTGCCAGCAGCTCATACGGGGGCTACGAGCAGTACTTC. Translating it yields CASSSYGGYEQYF.

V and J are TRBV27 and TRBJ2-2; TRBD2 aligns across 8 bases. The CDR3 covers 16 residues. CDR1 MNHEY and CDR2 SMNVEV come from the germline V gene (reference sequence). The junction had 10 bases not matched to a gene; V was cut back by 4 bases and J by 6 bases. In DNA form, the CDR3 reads TGTGCCAGCAGTTCCGGACTAGCCATATGGCCCGGGGAGCTGTTTTTT. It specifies CASSSGLAIWPGELFF.

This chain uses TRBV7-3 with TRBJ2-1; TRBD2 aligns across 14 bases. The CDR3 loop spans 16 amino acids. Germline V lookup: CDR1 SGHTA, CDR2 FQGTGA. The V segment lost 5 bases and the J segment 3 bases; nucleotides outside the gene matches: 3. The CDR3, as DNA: TGTGCCAGCAGCCGTGGACTAGCGGGAGGCTACAATGAGCAGTTCTTC. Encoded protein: CASSRGLAGGYNEQFF.

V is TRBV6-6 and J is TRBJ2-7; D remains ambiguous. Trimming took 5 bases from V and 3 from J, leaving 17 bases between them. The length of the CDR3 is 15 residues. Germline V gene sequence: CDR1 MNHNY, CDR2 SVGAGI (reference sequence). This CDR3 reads CASSTPVRSIYEQYF. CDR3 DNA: TGTGCCAGCAGTACCCCCGTTCGATCAATCTACGAGCAGTACTTC.

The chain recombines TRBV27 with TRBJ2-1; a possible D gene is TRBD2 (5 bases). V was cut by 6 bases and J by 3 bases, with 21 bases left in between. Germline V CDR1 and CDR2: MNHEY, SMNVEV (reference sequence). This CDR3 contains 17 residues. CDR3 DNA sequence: TGTGCCAGCAGGTCTAATGCCGGGTCCGAGGGCTACAATGAGCAGTTCTTC. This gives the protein CASRSNAGSEGYNEQFF.

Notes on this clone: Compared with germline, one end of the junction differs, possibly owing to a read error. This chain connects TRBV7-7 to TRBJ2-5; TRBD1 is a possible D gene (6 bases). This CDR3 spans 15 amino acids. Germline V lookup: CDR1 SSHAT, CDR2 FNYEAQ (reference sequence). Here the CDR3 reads CASSLEQGAEETQYF. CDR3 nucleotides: TGTGCTAGCAGCTTAGAACAGGGTGCCGAAGAGACCCAGTACTTC.

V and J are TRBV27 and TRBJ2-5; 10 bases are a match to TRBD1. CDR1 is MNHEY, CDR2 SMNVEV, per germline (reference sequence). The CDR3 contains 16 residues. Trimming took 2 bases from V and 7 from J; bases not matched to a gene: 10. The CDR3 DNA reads TGTGCCAGCAGTTTAACCGGACAGGGGGTCAACGGGACCCAGTACTTC. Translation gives CASSLTGQGVNGTQYF.

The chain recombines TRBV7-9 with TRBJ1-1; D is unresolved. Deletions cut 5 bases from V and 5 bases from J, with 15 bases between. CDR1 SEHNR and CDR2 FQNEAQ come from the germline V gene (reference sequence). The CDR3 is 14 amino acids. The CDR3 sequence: CASSPGVGRTEAFF. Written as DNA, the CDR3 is TGTGCCAGCAGCCCCGGGGTGGGCAGGACTGAAGCTTTCTTT.

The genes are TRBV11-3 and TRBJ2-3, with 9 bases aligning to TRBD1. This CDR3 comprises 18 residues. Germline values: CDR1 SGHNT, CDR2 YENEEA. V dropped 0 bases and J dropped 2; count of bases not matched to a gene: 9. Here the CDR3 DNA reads TGTGCCAGCAGCTTAGACCGGACAGGGGAAAGTTTCACAGATACGCAGTATTTT. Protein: CASSLDRTGESFTDTQYF.

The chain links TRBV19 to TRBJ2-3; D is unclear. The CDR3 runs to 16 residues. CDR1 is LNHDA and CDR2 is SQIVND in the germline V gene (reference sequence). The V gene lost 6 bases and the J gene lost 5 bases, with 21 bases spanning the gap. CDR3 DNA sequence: TGTGCCAGTAGCCACCTAGGTATGGGAATAGAAGATACGCAGTATTTT. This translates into CASSHLGMGIEDTQYF.